Sequencing of this T cell receptor (beta chain) was carried out in a study of shared T cell receptors in the human thymus. The germline CDR1 and CDR2 sequences are KGHSH and LQKENI. V lost 4 bases and J lost 2; bases outside the gene matches: 11. The CDR3 consists of 18 residues. Clones were sequenced by immunoSEQ multiplex PCR, and TCRdb holds only the in-frame ones, with some missing. The top ten clones hold roughly 0.01% of a sample with 700,000 to 750,000 clones, 70% to 90% of them seen once. These data are also associated with another study on human thymus T cells. That paper adds: Donors consisted of healthy Finnish infants (having corrective surgery for congenital heart defects).

Sequenced sample: thymocytes. The chain links TRBV18 to TRBJ1-5, with 10 bases aligning to TRBD1. This clonotype was obtained from a girl under two years old with a congenital heart defect. The DNA for the CDR3 is TGTGCCAGCTCACGGCGGAGGGACAGGGGTCAGGGCAATCAGCCCCAGCATTTT. Its translation is CASSRRRDRGQGNQPQHF.